Presented here are 27 T cell receptor beta chains from one specimen sequenced in a study of post-analysis software for immune sequencing data (dated by TCRdb to between 2014 and 2016). These receptors lack a known antigen. What the authors observed across the whole study: A few TRBV segments, including TRBV5-6, TRBV5-1 and TRBV20-1, were significantly more frequent in patients than controls.

Library generation was performed with PCR. The sequencer listed for this sample is Illumina HiSeq 2500. To reduce PCR and sequencing biases, unique molecular identifiers were incorporated into the TCR beta cDNA libraries. TCRdb redid the processing of the public reads, applying fastp at Q25 and MiXCR, and retained in-frame beta chains. Rows are combined by CDR3 protein, so each entry shows the most common genes and DNA. Here the sample has under 650,000 distinct CDR3 sequences; around 44% occur a single time. In total, the top ten clones hold more than 1.5% of the sample. The sample comprised blood. Receptors were obtained from a girl aged 10 to 17 with multiple sclerosis.

Concerning this clonotype: The junction departs from the called germline gene at one end, perhaps through a read error. The chain is built from TRBV6-5 and TRBJ1-1, with D perhaps TRBD1 (6 bases). The CDR3 runs 13 residues. Germline V lookup: CDR1 MNHEY, CDR2 SVGAGI. The CDR3 loop reads CVSSYGQGTEAFF. Written as DNA, the CDR3 is TGTGTCAGCAGTTACGGTCAGGGGACTGAAGCTTTCTTT.

The chain joins TRBV29-1 to TRBJ1-3; D unclear. V was pared by 4 bases and J by 2 bases, with 12 bases between. CDR1 SQVTM and CDR2 ANQGSEA come from the germline V gene. The CDR3 is made up of 14 amino acids. The CDR3 region has the DNA TGCAGCGTTGCATTACAGACTGCTGGAAACACCATATATTTT. Translating gives CSVALQTAGNTIYF.

The chain is built from TRBV30 and TRBJ2-7, with 8 bases identical to TRBD1. Looked up from germline, CDR1 is GTSNPN and CDR2 is SVGIG (reference sequence). J gave up 12 bases and V 5 bases, and 9 bases lay outside the gene matches. The CDR3 is 11 residues long. CDR3 nucleotides: TGTGCCTGGCATCCGGGGACAGGAACGTACTTC. This sequence encodes CAWHPGTGTYF.

V usage is TRBV29-1 and J usage is TRBJ2-5, with D unclear. The J call may be incorrect, as the DNA end agrees better with TRBJ2-7. CDR3 size: 13 residues. Germline CDR1 and CDR2: SQVTM and ANQGSEA. CDR3 in amino acids: CSVDSGSAYEQYF. As DNA, the CDR3 is TGCAGCGTTGACTCCGGTTCCGCCTACGAGCAGTACTTC.

This clonotype was seen more than once but under ten times. The CDR3 bases are TGTGCCAGCAGGGCTACCGGGGGCACTGAAGCTTTCTTT. It codes for CASRATGGTEAFF. The chain links TRBV12-3 or TRBV12-4 to TRBJ1-1, with D tentatively TRBD1 (5 bases). This CDR3 comprises 13 residues. Between the trimmed V and J ends, which lost 6 bases and 4 bases, there was a span of 12 bases.

V usage is TRBV7-2 and J usage is TRBJ1-5, with D perhaps matching TRBD1 (5 bases). V was clipped by 3 bases and J by 3 bases, with 15 bases between them. The CDR3 runs 16 residues. The germline V gene encodes CDR1 SGHTA and CDR2 FQGNSA. CDR3 coding DNA: TGTGCCAGCAGCTTGGGGACTGGGGTTCTCAATCAGCCCCAGCATTTT. As protein: CASSLGTGVLNQPQHF.

The chain joins TRBV7-8 to TRBJ1-5; D is undetermined. This CDR3 region has 16 residues. Deletions cut 5 bases from V and 4 bases from J, with 18 bases between. The germline CDR1 and CDR2 sequences are SGHVS and FQNEAQ. CDR3 region: CASSTGRSAGNQPQHF. The CDR3 DNA reads as TGTGCCAGCAGCACCGGACGTTCAGCGGGGAATCAGCCCCAGCATTTT.

This rearrangement joins TRBV20-1 to TRBJ2-3; 11 bases align to TRBD1. J lost 4 bases, V lost 3 bases, and 6 bases had no gene match. The V gene's germline CDR1 is DFQATT and CDR2 SNEGSKA (reference sequence). The CDR3 runs to 15 residues. This CDR3 is CSASGTGGYADTQYF. The DNA of the CDR3 is TGCAGTGCTAGTGGGACAGGGGGGTACGCAGATACGCAGTATTTT.

The chain links TRBV6-6 to TRBJ1-2, with 8 bases matching TRBD1. This CDR3 is 16 amino acids long. Germline values: CDR1 MNHNY, CDR2 SVGAGI (reference sequence). The junction had 11 bases not matched to a gene; V was cut back by 4 bases and J by 4 bases. CDR3 loop: CASSFPDRVGSYGYTF. The CDR3 DNA sequence: TGTGCCAGCAGTTTCCCGGACAGGGTCGGAAGCTATGGCTACACCTTC.

This clonotype was seen repeatedly, ten times or more. This chain connects TRBV5-6 to TRBJ2-5; D ambiguous. Germline assignment: CDR1 SGHDT and CDR2 YYEEEE. The V and J ends lost 6 bases and 2 bases respectively, with 17 bases between them. This CDR3 is built from 15 residues. This CDR3 reads CASTQPPWRQETQYF. The CDR3 region has the DNA TGTGCCAGCACACAGCCCCCTTGGCGGCAAGAGACCCAGTACTTC. Based on the CDR3 plus reference TRBV5-6 and TRBJ2-5, the full variable domain is DAGVTQSPTHLIKTRGQQVTLRCSPKSGHDTVSWYQQALGQGPQFIFQYYEEEERQRGNFPDRFSGHQFPNYSSELNVNALLLGDSALYLCASTQPPWRQETQYFGPGTRLLVL.

This clonotype showed up just a few times. The rearrangement links TRBV12-3 or TRBV12-4 to TRBJ2-7, with D possibly being TRBD1 (7 bases). The CDR3 length is 13 residues. V was cut by 6 bases and J by 1 base, with 10 bases left in between. CDR3 region: CASRQGTSYEQYF. CDR3 DNA sequence: TGTGCCAGCAGACAGGGGACTTCCTACGAGCAGTACTTC.

CDR3 coding DNA: TGCAGCGTCGGGAAGGGGGGGCACGAGCAGTACTTC. It specifies CSVGKGGHEQYF. The chain links TRBV29-1 to TRBJ2-7; TRBD2 might be the D (7 bases). This CDR3 comprises 12 residues. Trimming cost V 6 bases and J 5 bases, with 14 bases left between them. The V gene's germline CDR1 is SQVTM and CDR2 ANQGSEA.

The chain couples TRBV7-3 to TRBJ2-5, with D tentatively TRBD1 (5 bases). Germline V CDR1 and CDR2: SGHTA, FQGTGA. CDR3 length: 13 residues. The V and J ends lost 6 bases and 5 bases respectively, with 13 bases between them. DNA of the CDR3: TGTGCCAGCAGTTGGGGCAGTGCGGAGACCCAGTACTTC. The encoded protein is CASSWGSAETQYF.

This clonotype was found a few times. The chain employs TRBV4-2 and TRBJ2-1, with 9 bases lining up with TRBD2. The CDR3 is made up of 16 amino acids. Germline trimming cut 4 bases from V and 5 bases from J; bases unmatched to any gene: 9. From germline, CDR1 is LGHNA and CDR2 YNFKEQ. The CDR3 protein is CASSLFGGGADNEQFF. The CDR3 DNA reads TGTGCCAGCAGCCTGTTTGGCGGGGGGGCGGACAATGAGCAGTTCTTC.

The chain has TRBV29-1 and TRBJ2-5; either TRBD1 or TRBD2 may fit D (5 bases each). The CDR3 loop spans 14 amino acids. Germline V gene data show CDR1 as SQVTM and CDR2 as ANQGSEA. V was pared by 4 bases and J by 11 bases, with 23 bases between. CDR3 nucleotide sequence: TGCAGCGTTGGTAATAGTGGGGGACCCTACAAGCAGTACTTC. It encodes CSVGNSGGPYKQYF.

This clonotype was counted between two and nine times. The chain uses TRBV9 and TRBJ2-3; 7 bases fit TRBD2. Germline V gene sequence: CDR1 SGDLS, CDR2 YYNGEE. The CDR3 contains 16 residues. The V segment lost 0 bases and the J segment 4 bases; nucleotides outside the gene matches: 8. CDR3 DNA sequence: TGTGCCAGCAGCGTAGTGGGCGGGAGTTTCGCAGATACGCAGTATTTT. Protein: CASSVVGGSFADTQYF.

The CDR3 DNA reads as TGTGCCAGCAGCTTAGCACAGGGCAACAATCAGCCCCAGCATTTT. Residues: CASSLAQGNNQPQHF. The gene calls are TRBV7-2 and TRBJ1-5, with D maybe TRBD1 (6 bases). Germline V gene data show CDR1 as SGHTA and CDR2 as FQGNSA. Trimming cost V 0 bases and J 3 bases, with 9 bases left between them. The CDR3 has 15 amino acids. Combining the CDR3 with reference TRBV7-2 and TRBJ1-5 gives the whole variable domain GAGVSQSPSNKVTEKGKDVELRCDPISGHTALYWYRQSLGQGLEFLIYFQGNSAPDKSGLPSDRFSAERTGGSVSTLTIQRTQQEDSAVYLCASSLAQGNNQPQHFGDGTRLSIL.

CDR3 DNA: TGTGCCAGCAGCCCCGGCGGAAGGCGGGGGGGCTACGAGCAGTACTTC. As protein: CASSPGGRRGGYEQYF. The rearrangement links TRBV7-2 to TRBJ2-1; TRBD2 agrees at 9 bases. The tail of the sequence fits TRBJ2-7 better, so the J call may be wrong. The CDR3 covers 16 residues. Germline CDR1 reads SGHTA; CDR2 reads FQGNSA.

This clonotype has more than one count but fewer than ten. The chain links TRBV6-2 or TRBV6-3 to TRBJ2-1; D is unclear. This CDR3 region has 12 residues. V dropped 5 bases and J dropped 11 bases, with 13 bases sitting between them. In germline, CDR1 is MNHEY, CDR2 SVGEGT. CDR3 DNA: TGTGCCAGCAGTCAGATAGGGAAAAAGCAGTTCTTC. Amino acid sequence: CASSQIGKKQFF.

The CDR3: CASSIPPPGGDTQYF. CDR3 DNA: TGTGCCAGCAGTATCCCCCCCCCGGGAGGAGATACGCAGTATTTT. J is TRBJ2-3 and V is TRBV2, with 7 bases that match TRBD2. CDR3 length equals 15 residues. The germline gives CDR1 SNHLY, CDR2 FYNNEI. V shed 5 bases, J shed 5 bases, and the junction held 10 bases outside the gene matches. The whole variable domain, filled in from reference TRBV2 and TRBJ2-3, reads EPEVTQTPSHQVTQMGQEVILRCVPISNHLYFYWYRQILGQKVEFLVSFYNNEISEKSEIFDDQFSVERPDGSNFTLKIRSTKLEDSAMYFCASSIPPPGGDTQYFGPGTRLTVL.

The genes are TRBV9 and TRBJ2-7; a possible D gene is TRBD2 (6 bases). Per the germline V gene, CDR1 is SGDLS and CDR2 is YYNGEE. There are 14 residues in the CDR3. Between the trimmed V and J ends, which lost 4 bases and 6 bases, there was a span of 17 bases. The CDR3 DNA reads TGTGCCAGCAGCCCATCGACTAGGTCTGTCGAGCAGTACTTC. It yields the protein CASSPSTRSVEQYF.

The chain links TRBV27 to TRBJ1-6; D is uncertain. The CDR3 loop spans 15 amino acids. V was pared by 4 bases and J by 4 bases, with 11 bases between. CDR1 is MNHEY and CDR2 is SMNVEV in the germline V gene (reference sequence). The CDR3 spells CASSCCRLYNSPLHF. The CDR3 DNA reads as TGTGCCAGCAGTTGTTGCAGGCTGTATAATTCACCCCTCCACTTT.

The chain is built from TRBV4-2 and TRBJ1-2; D uncertain. The CDR3 length is 19 residues. Germline CDR1 is LGHNA and CDR2 is YNFKEQ. V was pared by 0 bases and J by 5 bases, with 25 bases between. The CDR3 DNA sequence: TGTGCCAGCAGCCAAGATGATTGGGTCGCCTCTCCGCAAAGTTATGGCTACACCTTC. Encoded protein: CASSQDDWVASPQSYGYTF.

The table lists this clonotype with a few counts. The V call is TRBV20-1, the J call TRBJ2-7; 8 bases agree with TRBD2. Germline CDR1 is DFQATT and CDR2 is SNEGSKA (reference sequence). The junction had 4 bases not matched to a gene; V was cut back by 0 bases and J by 0 bases. The CDR3 loop spans 15 amino acids. The CDR3 DNA reads as TGCAGTGCTAGAGAACTAGCGGACAGCTCCTACGAGCAGTACTTC. Its translation is CSARELADSSYEQYF.

This clonotype has a handful of counts. J is TRBJ1-2 and V is TRBV4-1; D perhaps matches TRBD1 (5 bases). Germline V gene data show CDR1 as MGHRA and CDR2 as YSYEKL. The length of the CDR3 is 15 residues. V gave up 0 bases and J gave up 5 bases, with 13 bases separating them. CDR3 loop: CASSQDSRQLYGYTF. The CDR3 region has the DNA TGCGCCAGCAGCCAAGATTCCCGACAGCTGTATGGCTACACCTTC.

V usage is TRBV12-3 or TRBV12-4 and J usage is TRBJ2-7; 9 bases are shared with TRBD1. The CDR3 has 15 residues. J lost 4 bases, V lost 4 bases, and 8 bases had no gene match. CDR3: CASSSPGTGLYEQYF. The CDR3 region has the DNA TGTGCCAGCAGTTCCCCCGGGACAGGGTTGTACGAGCAGTACTTC.

The chain is built from TRBV5-1 and TRBJ2-5, with D tentatively TRBD1 (6 bases). The DNA matches TRBJ2-7 better at its end, which makes the J call doubtful. The V gene's germline CDR1 is SGHRS and CDR2 YFSETQ. The CDR3 has 15 amino acids. The CDR3, as DNA: TGCGCCAGCAACGACGAAGGACAGCCATTCTACGAGCAGTACTTC. Amino acids: CASNDEGQPFYEQYF.